This T cell receptor (beta chain) came from a study of shared clonotypes between healthy human individuals (dated by TCRdb to the early 2020s). With respect to the entire study: The cohort comprised a couple of women and a few men aged 18 to 49 years. For each donor, three plates each were used for CD4 naive and CD4 memory, two plates were used for CD8 naive, and one plate was used for CD8 memory. To estimate repertoire size and how much clonotypes are shared between individuals, the study performed deep sequencing of blood TCR repertoires from about 5 healthy adults. To increase sequencing depth and limit assay-specific biases, TCR repertoire library preparation and sequencing were carried out by different laboratories using diverse techniques. Per donor, leukapheresis produced somewhere between about 0.9 and 9 billion PBMCs.

Points on this clone: The clone's antigen remains unknown. No much larger clonotype is one base removed from it; base qualities were not supplied.

Using the deep immunoSEQ assay, multiplex PCR amplified TCR CDR3 regions from genomic DNA. Extracted genomic DNA from each cell subset was spread evenly across all wells of several immunoSEQ 96-well plates, with each plate serving as a replicate. For sorted subsets, 200 to 250 ng genomic DNA, equal to approximately 30,000 T cell genomes, was loaded into each replicate PCR. The purified libraries were quantified using a Qubit 3.0 fluorometer, sized with a Bioanalyzer 2100, and then quantified again using the KAPA Library Quantification kit. A separate single-read 150-cycle Illumina NextSeq 550 flow cell was used to sequence each immunoSEQ 96-well plate. The study's processing was this. Because the immunoSEQ output held only junctional sequences and lacked quality scores, the filtering could not match the filtering applied to full-length reads. To assign V/J genes and CDR3, sequences were annotated using PyIR, a Python wrapper for IgBLAST v1.9, with IMGT germline references. Reads were removed for weak V/J assignments (E-value above 1e-6), missing CDR3, stop codons, out-of-frame junctions, or ambiguous translated residues. V3J clonotypes were defined as sequences sharing the same inferred V gene, J gene, and CDR3 amino acid sequence. Percentage overlap between repertoires was calculated by dividing the number of shared unique clonotypes by the size of the smaller repertoire. Three approaches were used to assess repertoire richness: RTK rarefaction, the Chao1 estimator, and Recon v2.1 estimates of unobserved clonotypes. Generation probabilities for all TCRbeta clonotypes obtained by the gDNA method from a handful of donors were computed using OLGA. TCRdb stores this immuneACCESS table with in-frame sequences only. Part of the clones is absent; in the studies checked, under half of the shortfall reflects unresolved V genes, and no reason is known for the rest. V and J calls and clone size are those listed in that table; D and trimming were worked out from the DNA. This sample gives around 1,000,000 clones in total; approximately 80% of them show up just once. More than 0.85% of the sample belongs to the ten largest clones.

The donors were healthy, HIV-negative adults who had no recently reported acute infections or vaccinations. Only Caucasian adults living in Nashville, Tennessee, USA were represented among the donors. CD4+ T cells were enriched by magnetic negative selection; naive cells were then positively selected on CD45RA, and the negative fraction formed the memory subset. Blood was collected by leukapheresis, and PBMCs were isolated by Ficoll-Histopaque density gradient centrifugation and then cryopreserved in liquid nitrogen vapor phase. Analytical flow cytometry was used to check the purity and quantity of every magnetically sorted T cell population. Each sorted fraction had its genomic DNA isolated and then quantified by UV absorbance on a Nanodrop 2000c. Findings and caveats that apply to the study as a whole: Larger estimated clonotype richness was generally found for naive subsets than for memory subsets. The small number of donors limited the genetic and exposure-history diversity represented. Compared with non-shared clonotypes, the clonotypes found in all four sorted-subset donors had higher generation probabilities. Sampling was restricted to blood, and TCR repertoires in tissue are likely to differ from TCR repertoires in blood. Incomplete sequencing was indicated by rarefaction of sorted-subset datasets, despite the large sequencing depth. Based on pairwise subsampling, the degree of clonotype sharing among donors was expected to be affected by sequencing depth. About 5% of naive CD4, more than 3% of naive CD8, approximately 2.2% of memory CD4, and about 0.4% of memory CD8 clonotypes were shared across a few donors.

Trimming takes 4 bases off V and 4 bases off J; junction bases not matched to a gene: 9. From cysteine to phenylalanine, the CDR3 is 15 amino acids long. Only the CDR3 region is kept as DNA, spanning 45 bases read in frame from base 1. The germline V gene specifies MNHEY as CDR1 and SVGAGI as CDR2. This TCR was recovered from a man aged 18-30 years in good health. Some clones in this sample may be carry-over from other donors' samples. The sequence joins TRBV6-5 to TRBJ2-7, with 8 bases matching TRBD1. Sequencing was performed on memory CD4+ T cells from PBMCs. The cell subset or site label for this specimen denotes: CD45RA-negative fraction. CDR3 reads: CASSLTGTGVYEQYF. The DNA sequence reads TGTGCCAGCAGTTTGACCGGGACAGGAGTTTACGAGCAGTACTTC.